The entry below describes one T cell receptor beta chain. A Seattle source enrolled patients during active infection and followed them longitudinally. Original analysis: Scientists estimated how many nucleated cells there were by amplifying reference gene primers. Clones were read by immunoSEQ multiplex PCR, and TCRdb kept only the in-frame ones, dropping some. Clone size and the V and J calls come from that table; the DNA yielded D and trimming. Of over 150,000 clones in the sample, 87% were seen once. This CDR3 contains 17 residues. J lost 0 bases, V lost 0 bases, and 3 bases had no gene match. Germline-derived CDR1 and CDR2 are SGHNT and YYREEE (reference sequence). The sample belongs to a study of blood T cell repertoires in COVID-19. Study in general: Acute-phase and convalescent COVID-19 samples originated in the United States, Italy and Spain.

The sequencing input was peripheral blood. The rearrangement links TRBV5-4 to TRBJ2-6, with 7 bases lining up with TRBD1. The source of this sequence is a woman between 65 and 79 years old with COVID-19, enrolled during active disease. The CDR3 DNA sequence: TGTGCCAGCAGCTTGGCCGGGACAGCCTCTGGGGCCAACGTCCTGACTTTC. This gives the protein CASSLAGTASGANVLTF.